This is a list of T cell receptor beta chains from one sample in a study of blood T cell repertoires in COVID-19. Data came from immunoSEQ multiplex PCR; TCRdb stores just in-frame clones and leaves some out. The data contain 87,000 or so clones, approximately 85% of them singletons. The sequencing input was peripheral blood. The receptor set was obtained from a woman over 75 with COVID-19, enrolled during active disease. The CDR3 runs from the conserved cysteine through the conserved F or W. The D gene is left open where the match is weak. Size is stated for part of the rows, as once, few or many counts, or as a class when the clone is expanded.

D,V,size,J,CDR3,DNA
TRBD2,TRBV28,.,TRBJ2-7,CASRSSGYEQYF,TGTGCCAGCAGGTCTAGCGGGTACGAGCAGTACTTC
.,TRBV2,.,TRBJ2-7,CASSDPSTGLYEQYF,TGTGCCAGCAGTGACCCTAGCACCGGTCTCTACGAGCAGTACTTC
TRBD2,TRBV5-4,once,TRBJ2-3,CASSLDSGRGFFHTDTQYF,TGTGCCAGCAGCTTGGATAGCGGGAGGGGTTTTTTCCACACAGATACGCAGTATTTT
.,TRBV6-5,.,TRBJ1-1,CASSAPGRVTEAFF,TGTGCCAGCAGCGCACCGGGCAGGGTGACTGAAGCTTTCTTT
.,TRBV27,.,TRBJ2-6,CASSQITSGANVLTF,TGTGCCAGCAGTCAGATAACCTCTGGGGCCAACGTCCTGACTTTC
TRBD1,TRBV11-2,.,TRBJ1-4,CASSLSVPGGKLFF,TGTGCCAGCAGCTTATCTGTCCCAGGGGGAAAACTGTTTTTT
TRBD2,TRBV29-1,.,TRBJ2-7,CTPGSGKPYEQYF,TGCACCCCGGGAAGCGGGAAGCCCTACGAGCAGTACTTC
.,TRBV3-1/TRBV3-2,.,TRBJ2-7,CASSQRLRGSYEQYF,TGTGCCAGCAGCCAACGTTTGAGGGGGTCCTACGAGCAGTACTTC
TRBD1,TRBV14,.,TRBJ1-1,CASSQDWGQGGSPTEAFF,TGTGCCAGCAGCCAAGACTGGGGACAGGGGGGATCTCCCACTGAAGCTTTCTTT
.,TRBV27,.,TRBJ2-4,CASSPSGGGSPNIQYF,TGTGCCAGCAGTCCTAGTGGGGGGGGCAGCCCAAACATTCAGTACTTC
TRBD1,TRBV6-2/TRBV6-3,.,TRBJ2-1,CASSGDSYNEQFF,TGTGCCAGCAGTGGGGACAGTTACAATGAGCAGTTCTTC
TRBD1,TRBV24-1,.,TRBJ2-1,CATSDWTGNEQFF,TGTGCCACCAGTGATTGGACAGGGAATGAGCAGTTCTTC
TRBD2,TRBV11-2,once,TRBJ2-7,CASSLEAGGPINF,TGTGCCAGCAGCTTAGAAGCGGGGGGCCCCATAAACTTC
.,TRBV30,once,TRBJ1-1,CAWSVGGTAFF,TGTGCCTGGAGTGTTGGAGGGACTGCTTTCTTT
.,TRBV24-1,.,TRBJ2-6,CATSPGIPAGPPGANVLTF,TGTGCCACCAGCCCAGGAATCCCGGCGGGCCCTCCTGGGGCCAACGTCCTGACTTTC
TRBD1,TRBV10-3,.,TRBJ2-5,CAISMTGALETQYF,TGTGCCATCAGTATGACAGGGGCTCTGGAGACCCAGTACTTC